The entry below describes one T cell receptor (beta chain). This same CDR3 is encoded by further DNA sequences in the sample. This specimen belongs to a study of blood T cell repertoires in COVID-19. On the study more broadly: Acute and convalescent COVID-19 samples came from the United States, Italy and Spain. Nucleic acid was either cDNA or gDNA, and it came from T cells, B-cell-depleted T cells, or PBMCs.

The CDR3 is 15 residues long. CDR1 and CDR2 (germline): SGHTA, FQGNSA. Germline trimming cut 5 bases from V and 1 base from J; bases unmatched to any gene: 4. Authors' methods: Using reference gene primer amplification, nucleated cell counts were estimated. Profiling relied on immunoSEQ multiplex PCR, and the TCRdb table lists in-frame clones only, not all of them. V, J and clone size reflect that table, while D and trimming were determined from the DNA. The sample records fewer than 200,000 clones, around 85% being singletons. This TCR derives from a human donor with acute or convalescent COVID-19. The donor label of this sample is uncertain. The V gene is TRBV7-2, the J gene TRBJ1-2; 10 nucleotides align to TRBD1. Material: peripheral blood. CDR3 region: CASSPRTGGNYGYTF. CDR3 coding DNA: TGTGCCAGCAGCCCGCGGACAGGGGGTAACTATGGCTACACCTTC.